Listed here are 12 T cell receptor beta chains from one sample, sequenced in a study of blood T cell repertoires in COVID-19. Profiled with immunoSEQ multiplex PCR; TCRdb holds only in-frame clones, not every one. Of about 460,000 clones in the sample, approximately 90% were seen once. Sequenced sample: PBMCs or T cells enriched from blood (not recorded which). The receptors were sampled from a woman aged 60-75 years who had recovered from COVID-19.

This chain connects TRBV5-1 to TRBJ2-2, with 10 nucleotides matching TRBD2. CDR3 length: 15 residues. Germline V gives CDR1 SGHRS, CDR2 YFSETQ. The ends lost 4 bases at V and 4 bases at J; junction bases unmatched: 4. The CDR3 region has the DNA TGCGCCAGCAGCCCGGGACTAGCGAGCACCGGGGAGCTGTTTTTT. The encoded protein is CASSPGLASTGELFF.

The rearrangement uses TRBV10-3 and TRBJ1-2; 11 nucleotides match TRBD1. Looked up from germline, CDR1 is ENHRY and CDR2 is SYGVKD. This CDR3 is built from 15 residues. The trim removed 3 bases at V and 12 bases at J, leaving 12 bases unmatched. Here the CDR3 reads CAISDPGQGARPDTF. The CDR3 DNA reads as TGTGCCATCAGTGATCCAGGACAGGGGGCCCGCCCGGACACCTTC.

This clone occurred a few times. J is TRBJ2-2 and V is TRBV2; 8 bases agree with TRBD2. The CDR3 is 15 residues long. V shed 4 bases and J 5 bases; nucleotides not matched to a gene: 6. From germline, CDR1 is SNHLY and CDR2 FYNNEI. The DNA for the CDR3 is TGTGCCAGCAGTGGAGTAGCGGGGTCTACCGGGGAGCTGTTTTTT. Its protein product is CASSGVAGSTGELFF. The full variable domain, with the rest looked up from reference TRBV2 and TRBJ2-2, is EPEVTQTPSHQVTQMGQEVILRCVPISNHLYFYWYRQILGQKVEFLVSFYNNEISEKSEIFDDQFSVERPDGSNFTLKIRSTKLEDSAMYFCASSGVAGSTGELFFGEGSRLTVL.

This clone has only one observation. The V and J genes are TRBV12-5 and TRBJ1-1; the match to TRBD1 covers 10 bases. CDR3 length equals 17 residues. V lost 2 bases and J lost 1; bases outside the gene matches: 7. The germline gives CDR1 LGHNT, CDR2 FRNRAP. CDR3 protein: CASGLTLGQGRNTEAFF. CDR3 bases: TGTGCTAGTGGTTTGACCCTGGGACAGGGGCGGAACACTGAAGCTTTCTTT.

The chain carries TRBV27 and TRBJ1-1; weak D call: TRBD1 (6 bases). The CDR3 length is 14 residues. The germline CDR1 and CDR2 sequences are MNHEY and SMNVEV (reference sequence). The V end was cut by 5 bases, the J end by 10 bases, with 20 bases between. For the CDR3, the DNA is TGTGCCAGCAGTCTTGTCGGGGGGCGATCTGGAGCTTTCTTT. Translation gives CASSLVGGRSGAFF.

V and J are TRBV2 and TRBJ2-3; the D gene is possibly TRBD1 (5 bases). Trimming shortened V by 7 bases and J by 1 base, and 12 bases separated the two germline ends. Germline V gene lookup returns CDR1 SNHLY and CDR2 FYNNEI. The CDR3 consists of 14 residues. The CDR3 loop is CASTRAWGTDTQYF. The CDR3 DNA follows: TGTGCCAGCACCAGGGCGTGGGGCACAGATACGCAGTATTTT. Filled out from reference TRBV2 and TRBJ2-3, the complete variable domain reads EPEVTQTPSHQVTQMGQEVILRCVPISNHLYFYWYRQILGQKVEFLVSFYNNEISEKSEIFDDQFSVERPDGSNFTLKIRSTKLEDSAMYFCASTRAWGTDTQYFGPGTRLTVL.

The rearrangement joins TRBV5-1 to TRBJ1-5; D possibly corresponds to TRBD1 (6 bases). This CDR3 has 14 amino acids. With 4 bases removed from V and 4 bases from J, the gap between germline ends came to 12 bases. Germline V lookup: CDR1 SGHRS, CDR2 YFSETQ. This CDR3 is CASSVGTPNQPQHF. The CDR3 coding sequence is TGCGCCAGCAGCGTAGGGACACCGAATCAGCCCCAGCATTTT.

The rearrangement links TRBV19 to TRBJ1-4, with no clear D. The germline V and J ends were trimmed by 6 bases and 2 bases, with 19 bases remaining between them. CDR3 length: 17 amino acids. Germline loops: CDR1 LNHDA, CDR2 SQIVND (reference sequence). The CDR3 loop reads CASSPPGVWRTNEKLFF. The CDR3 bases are TGTGCCAGTAGCCCTCCGGGAGTTTGGCGGACTAATGAAAAACTGTTTTTT.

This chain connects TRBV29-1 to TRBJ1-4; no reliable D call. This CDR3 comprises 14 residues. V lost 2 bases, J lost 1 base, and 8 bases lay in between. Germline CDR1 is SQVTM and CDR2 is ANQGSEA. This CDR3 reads CSVEWRETNEKLFF. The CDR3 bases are TGCAGCGTTGAATGGCGGGAAACTAATGAAAAACTGTTTTTT.

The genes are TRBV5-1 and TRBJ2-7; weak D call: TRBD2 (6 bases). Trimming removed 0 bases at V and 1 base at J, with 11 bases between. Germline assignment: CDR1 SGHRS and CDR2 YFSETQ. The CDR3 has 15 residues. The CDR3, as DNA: TGCGCCAGCAGCTTGGTGCAGGCGGGATCCTACGAGCAGTACTTC. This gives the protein CASSLVQAGSYEQYF.

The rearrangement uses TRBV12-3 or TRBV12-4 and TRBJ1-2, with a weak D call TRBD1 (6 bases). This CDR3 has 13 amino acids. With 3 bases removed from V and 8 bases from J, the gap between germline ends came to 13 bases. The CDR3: CASSFRQGHGYTF. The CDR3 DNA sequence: TGTGCCAGCAGTTTCAGGCAGGGGCACGGCTACACCTTC.

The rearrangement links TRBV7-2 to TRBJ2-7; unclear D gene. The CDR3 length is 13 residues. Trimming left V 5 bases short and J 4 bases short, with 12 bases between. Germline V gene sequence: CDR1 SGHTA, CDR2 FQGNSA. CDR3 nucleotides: TGTGCCAGCAGCCCTTACATCGGGTACGAGCAGTACTTC. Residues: CASSPYIGYEQYF. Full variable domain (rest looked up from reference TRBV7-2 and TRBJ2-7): GAGVSQSPSNKVTEKGKDVELRCDPISGHTALYWYRQSLGQGLEFLIYFQGNSAPDKSGLPSDRFSAERTGGSVSTLTIQRTQQEDSAVYLCASSPYIGYEQYFGPGTRLTVT.